This T cell receptor beta chain appears in the sequencing data of a study of blood T cell repertoires in COVID-19. Authors' data handling: Reference gene primer amplification gave nucleated cell count estimates. Only in-frame clones appear in the TCRdb table, and some are missing; sequencing was by immunoSEQ multiplex PCR. From that table come the V and J calls and clone size; the DNA was used to work out D and trimming. The sample has about 240,000 clones; about 80% are singletons. Within the 2 weeks before study entry, each person in the exposed group met a COVID-19 case. Germline-derived CDR1 and CDR2 are MNHEY and SVGAGI. The CDR3 extends over 11 amino acids. V gave up 4 bases and J gave up 11 bases; unmatched junction bases: 2.

The sample consisted of PBMCs or T cells enriched from blood (not recorded which). The chain links TRBV6-5 to TRBJ1-1; 9 nucleotides agree with TRBD1. The sequence was collected from a woman aged 40 to 50 who had been exposed to COVID-19. The CDR3: CASSSGQGAFF. The CDR3 nucleotides are TGTGCCAGCAGTTCAGGACAGGGGGCTTTCTTT.